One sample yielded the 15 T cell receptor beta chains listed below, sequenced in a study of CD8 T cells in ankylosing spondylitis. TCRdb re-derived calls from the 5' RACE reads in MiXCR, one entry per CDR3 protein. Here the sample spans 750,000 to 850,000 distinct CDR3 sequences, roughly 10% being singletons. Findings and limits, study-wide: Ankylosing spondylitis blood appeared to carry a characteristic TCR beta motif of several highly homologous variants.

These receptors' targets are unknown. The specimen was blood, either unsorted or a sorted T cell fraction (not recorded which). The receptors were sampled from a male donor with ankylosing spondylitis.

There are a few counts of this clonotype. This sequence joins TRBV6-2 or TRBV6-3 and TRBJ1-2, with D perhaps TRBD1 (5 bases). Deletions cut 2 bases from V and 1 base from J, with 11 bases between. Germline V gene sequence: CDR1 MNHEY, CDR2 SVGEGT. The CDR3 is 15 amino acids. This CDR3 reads CASSYPLQDNYGYTF. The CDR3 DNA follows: TGTGCCAGCAGTTACCCCCTACAGGATAACTATGGCTACACCTTC.

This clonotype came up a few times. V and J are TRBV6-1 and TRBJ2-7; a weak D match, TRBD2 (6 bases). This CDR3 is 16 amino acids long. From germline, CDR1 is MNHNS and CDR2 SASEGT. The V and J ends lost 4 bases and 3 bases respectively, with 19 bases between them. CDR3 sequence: CASSVPDWMGGYEQYF. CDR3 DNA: TGTGCCAGCAGTGTTCCGGACTGGATGGGGGGCTACGAGCAGTACTTC.

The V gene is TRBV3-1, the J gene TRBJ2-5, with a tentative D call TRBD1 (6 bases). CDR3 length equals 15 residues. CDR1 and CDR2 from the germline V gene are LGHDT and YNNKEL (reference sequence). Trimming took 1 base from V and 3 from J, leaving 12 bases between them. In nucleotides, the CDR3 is TGTGCCAGCAGCCAAGGAGGGACACTCGAAGAGACCCAGTACTTC. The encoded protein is CASSQGGTLEETQYF.

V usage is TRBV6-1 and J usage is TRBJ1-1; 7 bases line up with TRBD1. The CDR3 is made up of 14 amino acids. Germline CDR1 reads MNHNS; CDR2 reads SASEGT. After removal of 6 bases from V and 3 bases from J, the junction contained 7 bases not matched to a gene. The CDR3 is CASRSGQPDTEAFF. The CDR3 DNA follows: TGTGCCAGCAGATCGGGACAGCCGGACACTGAAGCTTTCTTT.

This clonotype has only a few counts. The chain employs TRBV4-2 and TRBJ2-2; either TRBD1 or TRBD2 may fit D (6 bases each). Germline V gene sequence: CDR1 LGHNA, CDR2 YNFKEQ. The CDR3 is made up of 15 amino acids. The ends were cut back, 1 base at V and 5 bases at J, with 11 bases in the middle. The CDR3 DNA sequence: TGTGCCAGCAGCCAAGTGATAGGGGGGACCGGGGAGCTGTTTTTT. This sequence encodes CASSQVIGGTGELFF.

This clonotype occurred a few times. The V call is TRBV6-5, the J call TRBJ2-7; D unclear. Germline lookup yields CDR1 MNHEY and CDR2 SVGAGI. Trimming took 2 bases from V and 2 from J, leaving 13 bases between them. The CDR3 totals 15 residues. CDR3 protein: CASSYDISGTYEQYF. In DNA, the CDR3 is TGTGCCAGCAGTTACGATATTTCGGGCACCTACGAGCAGTACTTC.

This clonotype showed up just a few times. In nucleotides, the CDR3 is TGTGCCGCGACGACAGGGGAAAACACTGAAGCTTTCTTT. Its translation: CAATTGENTEAFF. The chain employs TRBV10-3 and TRBJ1-1; 8 bases match TRBD1. The CDR3 length is 13 residues. The germline CDR1 and CDR2 sequences are ENHRY and SYGVKD. The ends lost 11 bases at V and 2 bases at J; junction bases unmatched: 7.

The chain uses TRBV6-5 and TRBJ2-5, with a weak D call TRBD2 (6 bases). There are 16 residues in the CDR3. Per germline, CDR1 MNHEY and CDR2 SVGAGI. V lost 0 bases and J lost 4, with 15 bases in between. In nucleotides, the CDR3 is TGTGCCAGCAGTTACTCGGGACTGGGGAGGACAGAGACCCAGTACTTC. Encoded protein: CASSYSGLGRTETQYF.

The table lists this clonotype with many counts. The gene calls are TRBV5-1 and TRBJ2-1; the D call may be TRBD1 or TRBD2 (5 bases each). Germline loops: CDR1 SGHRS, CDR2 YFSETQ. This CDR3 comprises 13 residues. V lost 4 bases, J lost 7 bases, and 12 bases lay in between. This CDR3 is CASSPTGLNEQFF. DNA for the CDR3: TGCGCCAGCAGCCCGACGGGGCTGAATGAGCAGTTCTTC.

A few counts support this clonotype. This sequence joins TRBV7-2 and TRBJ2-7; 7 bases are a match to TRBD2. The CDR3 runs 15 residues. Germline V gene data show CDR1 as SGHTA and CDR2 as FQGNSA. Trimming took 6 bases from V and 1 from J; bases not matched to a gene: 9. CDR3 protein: CASSLRGLGSYEQYF. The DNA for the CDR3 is TGTGCCAGCAGTCTGCGTGGACTAGGATCCTACGAGCAGTACTTC.

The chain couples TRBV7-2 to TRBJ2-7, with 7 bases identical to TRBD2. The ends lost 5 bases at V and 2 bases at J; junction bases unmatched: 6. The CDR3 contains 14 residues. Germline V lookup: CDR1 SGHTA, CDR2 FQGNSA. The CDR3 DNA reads TGTGCCAGCAGCCAAGGACTAGGAGCCTACGAGCAGTACTTC. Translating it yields CASSQGLGAYEQYF.

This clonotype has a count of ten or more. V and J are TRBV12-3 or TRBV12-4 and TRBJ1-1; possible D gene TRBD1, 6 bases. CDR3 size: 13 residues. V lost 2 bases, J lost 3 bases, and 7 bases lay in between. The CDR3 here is CASSLTGHTEAFF. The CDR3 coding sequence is TGTGCCAGCAGTTTAACAGGGCACACTGAAGCTTTCTTT.

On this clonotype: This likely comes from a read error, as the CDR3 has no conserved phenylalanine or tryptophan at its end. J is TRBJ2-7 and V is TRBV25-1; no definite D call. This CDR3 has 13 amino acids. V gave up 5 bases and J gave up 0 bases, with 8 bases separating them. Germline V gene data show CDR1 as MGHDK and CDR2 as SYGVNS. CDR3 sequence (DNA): TGTGCCAGCAGTTTCTTAAGCTCCTACGAGCAGTACCTC. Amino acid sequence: CASSFLSSYEQYL.

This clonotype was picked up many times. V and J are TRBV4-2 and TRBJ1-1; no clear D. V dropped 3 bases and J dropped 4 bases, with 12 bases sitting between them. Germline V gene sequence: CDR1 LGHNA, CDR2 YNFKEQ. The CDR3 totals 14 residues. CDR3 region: CASSHTGGGTEAFF. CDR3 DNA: TGTGCCAGCAGCCACACCGGCGGCGGCACTGAAGCTTTCTTT.

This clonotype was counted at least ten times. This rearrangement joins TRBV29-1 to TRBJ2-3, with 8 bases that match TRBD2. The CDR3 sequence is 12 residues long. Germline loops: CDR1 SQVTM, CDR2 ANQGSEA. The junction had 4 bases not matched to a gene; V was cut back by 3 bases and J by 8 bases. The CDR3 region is CSVDSSGGTQYF. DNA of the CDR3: TGCAGCGTTGACTCCAGCGGGGGTACGCAGTATTTT.